Listed here are 24 T cell receptor beta chains from one sample, sequenced in a study of T cell responses to AZD1222 COVID-19 vaccine (dated by TCRdb to the early 2020s). The time point label corresponds to: baseline before first vaccination. Receptor amplification or capture employed the immunoSEQ multiplex PCR assay. The table comes from immuneACCESS by way of TCRdb, which keeps in-frame sequences with V and J called. Part of the clones is missing from these tables; in studies checked, under half for an unresolved V gene and the rest for unknown reasons. The sample profile shows more than 150,000 clones; approximately 92% of them were found once. Jointly, the top ten make up 10% of the sample. The sample in question was peripheral blood, obtained on day 0 of AZD1222 vaccination. These receptor sequences come from an adult in good health.

The genes are TRBV19 and TRBJ2-2; weak D call: TRBD2 (6 bases). The CDR3 totals 14 residues. CDR1 LNHDA and CDR2 SQIVND come from the germline V gene (reference sequence). V was trimmed by 5 bases and J by 8 bases, leaving 15 bases between them. In DNA, the CDR3 is TGTGCCAGTAGTTCGAGGAGGGACTCGGGGGAGCTGTTTTTT. Its protein product is CASSSRRDSGELFF.

The genes are TRBV3-1 (or the pseudogene TRBV3-2) and TRBJ1-5; a weak D match, TRBD1 (6 bases). CDR3 size: 15 residues. Trimming removed 0 bases from V and 2 bases from J, with 8 bases in between. The germline CDR1 and CDR2 sequences are LGHDT and YNNKEL (reference sequence). CDR3 sequence: CASSQDAGGNQPQHF. The CDR3 nucleotides are TGTGCCAGCAGCCAAGATGCAGGGGGCAATCAGCCCCAGCATTTT.

V and J are TRBV19 and TRBJ2-7; TRBD2 matches 11 bases. The germline V gene encodes CDR1 LNHDA and CDR2 SQIVND (reference sequence). CDR3 size: 15 residues. V lost 3 bases and J lost 3; bases outside the gene matches: 4. The CDR3 protein is CASSMGLAVNYEQYF. CDR3 sequence (DNA): TGTGCCAGTAGTATGGGACTAGCGGTTAACTACGAGCAGTACTTC.

This clone was seen only once. The CDR3 bases are TGTGCCAGCAGCACCGGACAGACCTACGAGCAGTACTTC. This encodes CASSTGQTYEQYF. The rearrangement uses TRBV7-9 and TRBJ2-7, with TRBD1 as a possible D gene (6 bases). V lost 5 bases to trimming and J lost 2 bases, with 10 bases between them. Germline V gene sequence: CDR1 SEHNR, CDR2 FQNEAQ (reference sequence). CDR3 length equals 13 residues.

The genes are TRBV6-6 and TRBJ2-2, with D possibly matching TRBD1 (5 bases). V was pared by 2 bases and J by 1 base, with 5 bases between. Germline CDR1 and CDR2: MNHNY and SVGAGI (reference sequence). The CDR3 sequence is 14 residues long. This CDR3 reads CASSYTGNTGELFF. CDR3 coding DNA: TGTGCCAGCAGTTACACAGGGAACACCGGGGAGCTGTTTTTT.

This clone was seen only once. The rearrangement links TRBV5-4 to TRBJ1-1, with D perhaps matching TRBD1 (6 bases). V lost 4 bases and J lost 8, with 18 bases in between. The CDR3 consists of 14 residues. Germline V CDR1 and CDR2: SGHNT, YYREEE (reference sequence). CDR3 region: CASSPGGGGREAFF. The CDR3 region has the DNA TGTGCCAGCAGCCCGGGAGGAGGGGGACGGGAAGCTTTCTTT.

This chain joins TRBV29-1 and TRBJ1-2, with 9 nucleotides matching TRBD1. CDR1 and CDR2 (germline): SQVTM, ANQGSEA. V trimming: 5 bases; J trimming: 8 bases; junction bases outside the gene matches: 6. The CDR3 runs to 12 residues. This CDR3 is CSVPGQGGGYTF. CDR3 bases: TGCAGCGTTCCGGGACAGGGAGGAGGCTACACCTTC. Supplemented by reference TRBV29-1 and TRBJ1-2, the full variable domain reads SAVISQKPSRDICQRGTSLTIQCQVDSQVTMMFWYRQQPGQSLTLIATANQGSEATYESGFVIDKFPISRPNLTFSTLTVSNMSPEDSSIYLCSVPGQGGGYTFGSGTRLTVV.

The rearrangement links TRBV19 to TRBJ2-3; D gene ambiguous. The germline V gene has CDR1 LNHDA and CDR2 SQIVND (reference sequence). The CDR3 sequence is 13 residues long. The V end was cut by 5 bases, the J end by 3 bases, with 9 bases between. This chain's CDR3 is CASSSLGTDTQYF. The CDR3 DNA is TGTGCCAGTAGTTCCCTCGGGACAGATACGCAGTATTTT.

The V gene is TRBV5-1, the J gene TRBJ1-6; no clear D. The CDR3 is made up of 16 amino acids. CDR1 and CDR2 (germline): SGHRS, YFSETQ. The V end lost 0 bases, the J end lost 5 bases, and 12 bases lay between the germline ends. For the CDR3, the DNA is TGCGCCAGCAGCTTGGAAACAAGGGCCAATAATTCACCCCTCCACTTT. Protein product: CASSLETRANNSPLHF.

The chain has TRBV5-1 and TRBJ1-4; D may be TRBD1 (5 bases). The V gene's germline CDR1 is SGHRS and CDR2 YFSETQ. CDR3 size: 18 residues. Trimming stripped 2 bases from V and 4 bases from J, with 21 bases between. CDR3 sequence reads: CASSFLDPWTQSNEKLFF. CDR3 nucleotides: TGCGCCAGCAGCTTCCTCGATCCCTGGACACAAAGTAATGAAAAACTGTTTTTT.

As to this clone: Other nucleotide sequences in the sample specify the same CDR3. The chain links TRBV6-2 or TRBV6-3 to TRBJ1-2; D might be TRBD1 (5 bases). Germline V gene sequence: CDR1 MNHEY, CDR2 SVGEGT. Trimming took 3 bases from V and 5 from J, leaving 7 bases between them. The CDR3 length is 12 residues. Written as DNA, the CDR3 is TGTGCCAGCAGTTATTCAGGGTATGGCTACACCTTC. Translation: CASSYSGYGYTF.

The rearrangement joins TRBV14 to TRBJ2-7; TRBD2 might be the D (6 bases). CDR1 and CDR2 from the germline V gene are SGHDN and FVKESK. The ends were cut back, 2 bases at V and 7 bases at J, with 12 bases in the middle. This CDR3 spans 13 amino acids. The CDR3 DNA reads TGTGCCAGCAGCCAAATTCTGGGGAGGGAGCAGTACTTC. Its protein is CASSQILGREQYF.

The CDR3 is CASSQDEGQGGDEQFF. The CDR3 DNA reads TGTGCCAGCAGCCAAGATGAGGGACAGGGAGGGGATGAGCAGTTCTTC. The chain combines TRBV4-2 with TRBJ2-1; 9 positions agree with TRBD1. V was pared by 0 bases and J by 8 bases, with 8 bases of the junction left unmatched. In germline, CDR1 is LGHNA, CDR2 YNFKEQ. The CDR3 loop spans 16 amino acids.

The rearrangement uses TRBV18 and TRBJ2-5, with TRBD2 identical over 8 bases. CDR3 length: 17 residues. Trimming took 3 bases from V and 2 from J; bases not matched to a gene: 11. Germline-derived CDR1 and CDR2 are KGHSH and LQKENI. The CDR3 DNA is TGTGCCAGCTCACCCCCAATATCCCAGCGGGGGCAAGAGACCCAGTACTTC. Translated: CASSPPISQRGQETQYF.

V gene TRBV25-1 combines with J gene TRBJ1-2, with D possibly matching TRBD1 (5 bases). The V gene's germline CDR1 is MGHDK and CDR2 SYGVNS. This CDR3 has 15 amino acids. Trimming pared 4 bases from V and 0 bases from J, leaving 12 bases between. CDR3 coding DNA: TGTGCCAGCAGTGCAAGGGGACTGCCTAACTATGGCTACACCTTC. Its protein is CASSARGLPNYGYTF.

The V call is TRBV30, the J call TRBJ2-4; no clear D gene. CDR1 and CDR2 from the germline V gene are GTSNPN and SVGIG (reference sequence). The ends were cut back, 1 base at V and 0 bases at J, with 4 bases in the middle. The CDR3 has 13 amino acids. The CDR3 nucleotides read TGTGCCTGGAGTGACATAGCCAAAAACATTCAGTACTTC. It specifies CAWSDIAKNIQYF.

The chain couples TRBV11-2 to TRBJ1-5, with D maybe TRBD1 (5 bases). This CDR3 comprises 17 residues. The ends were cut back, 5 bases at V and 0 bases at J, with 17 bases in the middle. Germline V gene lookup returns CDR1 SGHAT and CDR2 FQNNGV. CDR3 bases: TGTGCCAGCAGCGCTAACTCCGGGACGTATAGCAATCAGCCCCAGCATTTT. This encodes CASSANSGTYSNQPQHF.

The sample holds one count of this clone. This chain links TRBV4-3 with TRBJ2-3; D call uncertain. V was cut by 2 bases and J by 1 base, with 13 bases left in between. The CDR3 runs 16 residues. From germline, CDR1 is LGHNA and CDR2 YSLEER. CDR3 in DNA: TGCGCCAGCAGCCAACCCGCCAATCCGGGCACAGATACGCAGTATTTT. This gives the protein CASSQPANPGTDTQYF.

The chain recombines TRBV2 with TRBJ2-1; the match to TRBD2 covers 9 bases. The CDR3 covers 16 residues. V shed 7 bases, J shed 1 base, and the junction held 8 bases outside the gene matches. Looked up from germline, CDR1 is SNHLY and CDR2 is FYNNEI. The CDR3 bases are TGTGCCAGCACCGACCCTCTAGCGGGGTCCTACAATGAGCAGTTCTTC. As protein: CASTDPLAGSYNEQFF.

This clone was observed once. The chain links TRBV18 to TRBJ1-4; D unclear. Trimming removed 4 bases from V and 4 bases from J, with 7 bases in between. Germline V lookup: CDR1 KGHSH, CDR2 LQKENI. The CDR3 consists of 13 residues. The CDR3 here is CASSLVLNEKLFF. For the CDR3, the DNA is TGTGCCAGCTCACTCGTCCTTAATGAAAAACTGTTTTTT.

The chain recombines TRBV5-6 with TRBJ1-4, with D maybe TRBD1 (5 bases). CDR1 and CDR2 (germline): SGHDT, YYEEEE. This CDR3 has 15 amino acids. V lost 0 bases, J lost 8 bases, and 14 bases lay in between. CDR3 nucleotides: TGTGCCAGCAGCTTGGCCGGGGGAAGCGGGGAAAAACTGTTTTTT. Its protein product is CASSLAGGSGEKLFF.

The chain employs TRBV18 and TRBJ1-2, with D unclear. The V end lost 0 bases, the J end lost 0 bases, and 8 bases lay between the germline ends. In germline, CDR1 is KGHSH, CDR2 LQKENI. The CDR3 runs to 15 residues. The CDR3 DNA is TGTGCCAGCTCACCACCTGATGGGGCTAACTATGGCTACACCTTC. Its protein product is CASSPPDGANYGYTF.

The chain joins TRBV7-6 to TRBJ1-3; D is undetermined. The germline V and J ends were trimmed by 5 bases and 0 bases, with 8 bases remaining between them. The germline CDR1 and CDR2 sequences are SGHVS and FNYEAQ. This CDR3 region has 14 residues. The CDR3 spells CASSKDYSGNTIYF. The CDR3 region has the DNA TGTGCCAGCAGCAAGGATTACTCTGGAAACACCATATATTTT.

The V gene is TRBV28, the J gene TRBJ2-6, with D maybe TRBD1 (7 bases). Germline V gene lookup returns CDR1 MDHEN and CDR2 SYDVKM. Trimming took off 5 bases at V and 1 base at J, with 21 bases between the two ends. The CDR3 covers 19 residues. CDR3 protein: CASSPMTGRLGSGANVLTF. The DNA for the CDR3 is TGTGCCAGCAGTCCGATGACAGGGAGGTTAGGATCTGGGGCCAACGTCCTGACTTTC.